This record concerns one TCR beta chain sequence. Its antigen is undetermined. The data are from a study of cytomegalovirus exposure and HLA in healthy donors. Looking at the study overall: Caucasian-associated ancestry cluster membership applied to less than 85% of approximately 420 genotyped donors.

PCR involved 60 Vbeta and 13 Jbeta primers. The protocol was immunoSEQ multiplex PCR, while the TCRdb copy is restricted to in-frame clones and leaves out a portion. The table records 100,000 to 130,000 clones, around 77% of them present only once. Overall study findings and caveats: High sensitivity and specificity were reportedly achieved when the classifier diagnosed cytomegalovirus status.

Trimming at V came to 1 base and at J to 6 bases, leaving 8 bases not matched to a gene. There are 16 residues in the CDR3. The germline CDR1 and CDR2 sequences are KGHSH and LQKENI. This sequence originates from a male donor in good health and CMV-seronegative. The chain recombines TRBV18 with TRBJ2-1; TRBD2 matches 8 bases. The specimen was PBMCs. DNA of the CDR3: TGTGCCAGCTCACCACTCGGTCTAGCGGGTCTCAATGAGCAGTTCTTC. Translating it yields CASSPLGLAGLNEQFF. The entire variable domain, with the rest obtained from reference TRBV18 and TRBJ2-1, is as follows: NAGVMQNPRHLVRRRGQEARLRCSPMKGHSHVYWYRQLPEEGLKFMVYLQKENIIDESGMPKERFSAEFPKEGPSILRIQQVVRGDSAAYFCASSPLGLAGLNEQFFGPGTRLTVL.